The 18 T cell receptor beta chains in this list originate from one sample, sequenced in a study of tumor and adjacent non-tumor tissue in lung cancer. RNA was extracted from bulk tissue without any cell sorting. Three rounds of nested PCR, following a modified ARM-PCR protocol, produced the TCRbeta library. TCRdb passed the multiplex PCR reads through MiXCR, listing each CDR3 protein once. The sample lists 100,000 to 150,000 distinct CDR3 sequences, about 66% occurring once. The specimen sequenced was lung tumor tissue. The receptors come from a man aged 25 to 40 with non-small cell lung cancer.

As for this clonotype: It is likely a read error, because the conserved phenylalanine at the end of the CDR3 is missing. J is TRBJ2-3 and V is TRBV6-5; no definite D call. The CDR3 has 14 residues. The germline V gene has CDR1 MNHEY and CDR2 SVGAGI. CDR3 bases: TGTGCTAGCAGTTACTCCCCGCTAGAGGATACGCAGTATCTT. This encodes CASSYSPLEDTQYL.

Concerning this clonotype: This may be a read error: a much more frequent sequence differs by one nucleotide. V and J are TRBV20-1 and TRBJ2-1, with TRBD2 matching over 7 bases. The CDR3 loop spans 14 amino acids. Germline values: CDR1 DFQATT, CDR2 SNEGSKA (reference sequence). This CDR3 is CSARVGGAYNEHFF. CDR3 in DNA: TGCAGTGCTAGAGTGGGAGGGGCCTACAATGAGCATTTCTTC.

This clonotype was seen at least ten times. The V gene is TRBV20-1, the J gene TRBJ2-1, with 9 bases identical to TRBD2. CDR1 is DFQATT and CDR2 is SNEGSKA in the germline V gene (reference sequence). The V and J ends lost 0 bases and 2 bases, in that order; junction bases with no gene match: 5. The CDR3 sequence is 16 residues long. The CDR3 DNA sequence: TGCAGTGCTAGAGAGTCTAGCGGGGTGGCCTACAATGAGCAGTTCTTC. Its translation: CSARESSGVAYNEQFF.

On this clonotype: A read error may explain this, as a much larger clone is one base away. V is TRBV20-1 and J is TRBJ2-1, with D perhaps TRBD2 (6 bases). Looked up from germline, CDR1 is DFQATT and CDR2 is SNEGSKA (reference sequence). Trimming took off 5 bases at V and 9 bases at J, with 17 bases between the two ends. The CDR3 is 13 amino acids. The CDR3 nucleotides are TGCAGTGCTCCTGGATCAGTGGGGGGTGAGCAGTTCTTC. Protein product: CSAPGSVGGEQFF.

This clonotype appeared a few times. A read error may explain this, as a much larger clone is one base away. The chain links TRBV29-1 to TRBJ2-2; 10 bases line up with TRBD1. Germline loops: CDR1 SQVTM, CDR2 ANQGSEA. The CDR3 is made up of 13 amino acids. CDR3 in amino acids: CTSRQGAGGELFF. CDR3 in DNA: TGCACCAGTCGACAGGGGGCAGGCGGGGAGCTGTTTTTT.

DNA for the CDR3: TGCACCAACAGCCGATCAGGGGTGAGGGAGACCCAGTACTTC. Translation gives CTNSRSGVRETQYF. V and J are TRBV4-1 and TRBJ2-5, with D possibly TRBD1 on 6 matching bases. The germline V gene has CDR1 MGHRA and CDR2 YSYEKL. This CDR3 has 14 residues.

The genes are TRBV7-3 and TRBJ2-5, with no clear D. This CDR3 is 15 amino acids long. In germline, CDR1 is SGHTA, CDR2 FQGTGA. Trimming removed 2 bases at V and 1 base at J, with 11 bases between. Here the CDR3 reads CASSLLGSSQETQYF. Written as DNA, the CDR3 is TGTGCCAGCAGCTTACTCGGCAGCAGCCAAGAGACCCAGTACTTC.

The table lists this clonotype with a count of one. The J gene is TRBJ2-1, the V gene TRBV20-1; D could derive from TRBD1 or TRBD2 (5 bases each). This CDR3 has 15 residues. Trimming pared 7 bases from V and 0 bases from J, leaving 16 bases between. CDR1 is DFQATT and CDR2 is SNEGSKA in the germline V gene (reference sequence). The CDR3 sequence is CSVRDHQVSYNEQFF. CDR3 bases: TGCAGTGTTAGGGACCATCAGGTCTCCTACAATGAGCAGTTCTTC.

In this sample, this clonotype turned up many times. This chain uses TRBV6-6 with TRBJ1-1, with a possible D match to TRBD1 (5 bases). The germline V gene has CDR1 MNHNY and CDR2 SVGAGI (reference sequence). Trimming shortened V by 7 bases and J by 6 bases, and 24 bases separated the two germline ends. This CDR3 spans 16 amino acids. CDR3 in amino acids: CASTHWWVWGSAEAFF. The CDR3 DNA follows: TGTGCCAGCACTCACTGGTGGGTGTGGGGGAGCGCTGAAGCTTTCTTT.

Of note for this clonotype: An end of the junction differs from the germline gene, which may be a read error. V gene TRBV11-3 combines with J gene TRBJ2-1; TRBD2 matches 8 bases. CDR3 length: 17 amino acids. Germline-derived CDR1 and CDR2 are SGHNT and YENEEA. The CDR3 DNA reads TGTGCCAGCAGCTTATTGTTCGGGGGGGAGGCGGGCAATGAGCATTCCTTC. Its protein product is CASSLLFGGEAGNEHSF.

On this clonotype itself: A clone one base away is much larger, so this may be a read error. This chain connects TRBV5-5 to TRBJ2-1; the match to TRBD2 covers 10 bases. Germline CDR1 and CDR2: SGHKS and YYEKEE (reference sequence). Trimming at V came to 4 bases and at J to 11 bases, leaving 12 bases not matched to a gene. The CDR3 has 15 residues. CDR3 nucleotides: TGTGCCAGCAGCACTAAGCGGGAGGGCCGGAATAAGCAGTTCTTC. As protein: CASSTKREGRNKQFF.

The chain recombines TRBV20-1 with TRBJ2-1; no definite D call. The CDR3 consists of 14 residues. Trimming removed 2 bases at V and 12 bases at J, with 20 bases between. The germline CDR1 and CDR2 sequences are DFQATT and SNEGSKA (reference sequence). CDR3 sequence (DNA): TGCAGTGCTAGAACCCCTACCTCATGCGATGTGCAGTTCTTC. Translation: CSARTPTSCDVQFF.

About this clonotype: This may arise from a read error, as a much more abundant clone is one base away. The V and J genes are TRBV29-1 and TRBJ2-3; no clear D. Germline assignment: CDR1 SQVTM and CDR2 ANQGSEA. V lost 5 bases and J 4 bases, leaving 16 bases between the germline ends. This CDR3 comprises 14 residues. As DNA, the CDR3 is TGCAGCGTTCTCCCCCACGTCGGTGCAGATACGCAGTATTTT. This codes for CSVLPHVGADTQYF.

Points on this clonotype: One end of the junction does not line up with germline, which may come from a read error. V gene TRBV20-1 combines with J gene TRBJ2-2, with 9 bases that match TRBD1. Germline CDR1 is DFQATT and CDR2 is SNEGSKA (reference sequence). The CDR3 extends over 15 amino acids. The CDR3 sequence: CSATRDRDRTGVLFF. The CDR3 DNA sequence: TGCAGTGCTACAAGGGACAGGGATAGGACCGGGGTGCTGTTTTTT.

This clonotype was counted at least ten times. The chain couples TRBV5-1 to TRBJ2-7; 7 bases align to TRBD2. Germline loops: CDR1 SGHRS, CDR2 YFSETQ. CDR3 length: 13 amino acids. V lost 5 bases, J lost 5 bases, and 7 bases stayed unmatched. The chain's CDR3 is CASSAGLSDEQYF. CDR3 in DNA: TGCGCCAGCAGTGCGGGACTATCGGACGAGCAGTACTTC.

This clonotype was seen at least ten times. The chain couples TRBV6-1 to TRBJ2-7; 8 bases are shared with TRBD2. V shed 3 bases, J shed 5 bases, and the junction held 9 bases outside the gene matches. Germline CDR1 and CDR2: MNHNS and SASEGT. The CDR3 loop spans 15 amino acids. In DNA, the CDR3 is TGTGCCAGCAGTGATGGCGGGAGGTCGGTGGACGAGCAGTACTTC. It specifies CASSDGGRSVDEQYF.

Worth noting for this clonotype: A read error may be the cause here, since a much bigger clone is one base away. J is TRBJ1-2 and V is TRBV20-1; D might be TRBD1 (6 bases). Germline V lookup: CDR1 DFQATT, CDR2 SNEGSKA (reference sequence). This CDR3 region has 14 residues. The CDR3, as DNA: TGCAATGCTAGTAAGGCAGGGGCCCATAATGACTACACCTTC. Amino acids: CNASKAGAHNDYTF.

The chain couples TRBV7-8 to TRBJ1-5; D possibly corresponds to TRBD1 (5 bases). V was pared by 4 bases and J by 3 bases, with 16 bases between. From germline, CDR1 is SGHVS and CDR2 FQNEAQ. This CDR3 is 16 amino acids long. The CDR3 DNA follows: TGTGCCAGCAGCTACAGGAGGGGCACGGACAATCAGCCCCAGCATTTT. This codes for CASSYRRGTDNQPQHF.